The 27 T cell receptor beta chains presented below share a single source sample, sequenced in a study of regulatory T cells in long-lasting Graves disease. The time point is: newly diagnosed GD, antithyroid drugs for less than 3 months. Following extraction of RNA from PBMCs, that RNA was used to make the TCR library. The authors built TCR beta libraries using iRepertoire HTBI primers and Arm-PCR of CDR3 regions. A single record per CDR3 protein comes from TCRdb applying MiXCR to the multiplex PCR reads. The sample consists of about 320,000 distinct CDR3 sequences, 15% to 20% of them appearing once. Sequencing used peripheral blood mononuclear cells (PBMCs), obtained at new diagnosis, from a patient treated with antithyroid drugs. The receptors were gathered from a female donor with Graves disease.

This clonotype was seen at least ten times. The V call is TRBV10-2, the J call TRBJ2-7; the D gene is possibly TRBD2 (6 bases). The CDR3 extends over 15 amino acids. V gave up 3 bases and J gave up 0 bases, with 12 bases separating them. Germline assignment: CDR1 WSHSY and CDR2 SAAADI. In DNA form, the CDR3 reads TGCGCCAGCAGTGACGGGGGTTGGTCCTCCTACGAGCAGTACTTC. Its translation is CASSDGGWSSYEQYF.

This clonotype was observed at least ten times. In nucleotides, the CDR3 is TGTGCCAGCAGTCCCTCCGGGACAGGGGGAGATACGCAGTATTTT. Translation: CASSPSGTGGDTQYF. The chain has TRBV28 and TRBJ2-3; TRBD1 aligns across 11 bases. Germline V gene lookup returns CDR1 MDHEN and CDR2 SYDVKM. The CDR3 runs 15 residues. Germline trimming cut 5 bases from V and 5 bases from J; bases unmatched to any gene: 6.

This clonotype was detected ten times or more. The chain employs TRBV12-5 and TRBJ2-5; 11 bases are a match to TRBD2. The CDR3 spans 16 residues. Germline V gene sequence: CDR1 LGHNT, CDR2 FRNRAP. The J segment lost 5 bases and the V segment lost 2 bases, leaving 7 bases of the junction unmatched. CDR3 DNA: TGTGCTAGTGGTTTGATAGCGGGAGGGCCGCGGGAGACCCAGTACTTC. Protein: CASGLIAGGPRETQYF.

As regards this clonotype: A far larger clone is a single base away, which makes a read error likely. V is TRBV10-2 and J is TRBJ2-5, with 7 bases matching TRBD2. The CDR3 has 14 amino acids. Per the germline V gene, CDR1 is WSHSY and CDR2 is SAAADI. For the CDR3, the DNA is TGCGCCAGCAAATCTCCGACTAGCCCGTACATTCTGTTCTTC. Its protein is CASKSPTSPYILFF.

The chain combines TRBV20-1 with TRBJ1-2; TRBD1 aligns across 11 bases. The CDR3 is 14 residues long. V dropped 3 bases and J dropped 6; count of bases not matched to a gene: 6. The V gene's germline CDR1 is DFQATT and CDR2 SNEGSKA (reference sequence). CDR3 DNA sequence: TGCAGTGCTAGTGTAGGACAGGGGGCGGATGGCTACACCTTC. This gives the protein CSASVGQGADGYTF.

This clonotype was recorded many times. The chain links TRBV11-2 to TRBJ2-3; 8 bases fit TRBD1. V trimming: 5 bases; J trimming: 10 bases; junction bases outside the gene matches: 8. CDR1 is SGHAT and CDR2 is FQNNGV in the germline V gene. The CDR3 length is 13 residues. CDR3 loop: CASSLDRGVAQYF. The CDR3 region has the DNA TGTGCCAGCAGCCTTGACAGGGGCGTAGCGCAGTATTTT.

This clonotype was picked up many times. The rearrangement joins TRBV12-5 to TRBJ1-2; tentative D call: TRBD1 (5 bases). Germline V lookup: CDR1 LGHNT, CDR2 FRNRAP. V was cut by 6 bases and J by 8 bases, with 22 bases left in between. CDR3 size: 15 residues. The CDR3 nucleotides are TGTGCTAGTGGCCAGGGTCCTCTGGGGGGAGAAGGCTACACCTTC. It yields the protein CASGQGPLGGEGYTF.

This clonotype was seen only a few times. The chain has TRBV10-1 and TRBJ2-7, with TRBD1 matching 7 bases. The V gene end was trimmed by 6 bases and the J gene end by 2 bases; junction bases not matched to a gene: 4. The CDR3 has 13 residues. CDR1 WNHNN and CDR2 SYGVQD come from the germline V gene (reference sequence). Here the CDR3 reads CASSSGQTYEQYF. CDR3 nucleotides: TGCGCCAGCAGCTCGGGACAGACCTACGAGCAGTACTTC.

This clonotype was counted many times. The chain combines TRBV28 with TRBJ2-7; 7 bases agree with TRBD2. Germline assignment: CDR1 MDHEN and CDR2 SYDVKM. This CDR3 has 15 residues. The trim removed 6 bases at V and 1 base at J, leaving 9 bases unmatched. This CDR3 is CASRRKRDRSYEQYF. The CDR3 DNA follows: TGTGCCAGCAGACGGAAGCGGGATCGGTCCTACGAGCAGTACTTC.

This clonotype was observed at least ten times. V is TRBV2 and J is TRBJ2-1, with 10 bases identical to TRBD2. Germline V gives CDR1 SNHLY, CDR2 FYNNEI. The junction had 8 bases not matched to a gene; V was cut back by 2 bases and J by 7 bases. CDR3 length: 16 residues. Here the CDR3 DNA reads TGTGCCAGCAGTGAATGGCTAGCGGGGGCTAAAAATGAGCAGTTCTTC. Encoded protein: CASSEWLAGAKNEQFF.

This clonotype appeared many times. The chain links TRBV24-1 to TRBJ2-1; the D gene is possibly TRBD2 (5 bases). Germline-derived CDR1 and CDR2 are KGHDR and SFDVKD. Trimming left V 5 bases short and J 6 bases short, with 13 bases between. This CDR3 region has 14 residues. CDR3 DNA sequence: TGTGCCACCAGTGTCCCAGGACTGGGCAATGAGCAGTTCTTC. Amino acids: CATSVPGLGNEQFF.

About this clonotype: This may be a read error: a much more frequent sequence differs by one nucleotide. J is TRBJ1-2 and V is TRBV7-9, with D hard to call. This CDR3 contains 13 residues. Per the germline V gene, CDR1 is SEHNR and CDR2 is FQNEAQ (reference sequence). The CDR3 DNA reads as TGTGCCAGCAGCTCGGGGTATCGGGATGGCTGCACCTTC. Translated: CASSSGYRDGCTF.

On this clonotype: Sequence at one end of the junction differs from germline and may be a read error. This chain links TRBV5-6 with TRBJ2-1; D unresolved. Germline V gene sequence: CDR1 SGHDT, CDR2 YYEEEE. The CDR3 contains 12 residues. CDR3 nucleotide sequence: TGTGCCAGCAGCTTGGACGTTAATGAGCAGTTCTTT. Encoded protein: CASSLDVNEQFF. The whole variable domain, remainder taken from reference TRBV5-6 and TRBJ2-1, is DAGVTQSPTHLIKTRGQQVTLRCSPKSGHDTVSWYQQALGQGPQFIFQYYEEEERQRGNFPDRFSGHQFPNYSSELNVNALLLGDSALYLCASSLDVNEQFFGPGTRLTVL.

The chain has TRBV6-2 or TRBV6-3 and TRBJ2-7; TRBD2 might be the D (7 bases). This CDR3 spans 14 amino acids. The germline V and J ends were trimmed by 7 bases and 3 bases, with 16 bases remaining between them. The germline V gene encodes CDR1 MNHEY and CDR2 SVGEGT. CDR3 sequence (DNA): TGTGCCAGCAATGGGGGGGCAAAAATCTACGAGCAGTACTTC. It translates to CASNGGAKIYEQYF.

This rearrangement joins TRBV19 to TRBJ2-7; 7 positions match TRBD1. Germline CDR1 is LNHDA and CDR2 is SQIVND (reference sequence). This CDR3 is 15 amino acids long. The V gene end was trimmed by 3 bases and the J gene end by 5 bases; junction bases not matched to a gene: 10. This chain's CDR3 is CASSIRDRVLNEQYF. DNA for the CDR3: TGTGCCAGTAGTATCCGAGACAGGGTTTTAAACGAGCAGTACTTC. Drawing the rest from reference TRBV19 and TRBJ2-7, the complete variable domain is DGGITQSPKYLFRKEGQNVTLSCEQNLNHDAMYWYRQDPGQGLRLIYYSQIVNDFQKGDIAEGYSVSREKKESFPLTVTSAQKNPTAFYLCASSIRDRVLNEQYFGPGTRLTVT.

The V and J genes are TRBV2 and TRBJ2-1; the D gene is possibly TRBD2 (6 bases). Trimming shortened V by 7 bases and J by 5 bases, and 9 bases separated the two germline ends. Germline V gene lookup returns CDR1 SNHLY and CDR2 FYNNEI. This CDR3 spans 12 amino acids. The CDR3 nucleotides are TGTGCCAGCATGAGACTAGACAATGAGCAGTTCTTC. It specifies CASMRLDNEQFF.

This clonotype has only a few counts. The junction shows a germline mismatch at one end, possibly a read error. The chain employs TRBV19 and TRBJ2-3; TRBD2 agrees at 12 bases. CDR1 is LNHDA and CDR2 is SQIVND in the germline V gene (reference sequence). There are 14 residues in the CDR3. CDR3 bases: TGTGCCAGTAGAGGACTAGCGGGAACAGATACGCGGTATTTT. Translation gives CASRGLAGTDTRYF. The entire variable domain, with the rest obtained from reference TRBV19 and TRBJ2-3, is as follows: DGGITQSPKYLFRKEGQNVTLSCEQNLNHDAMYWYRQDPGQGLRLIYYSQIVNDFQKGDIAEGYSVSREKKESFPLTVTSAQKNPTAFYLCASRGLAGTDTRYFGPGTRLTVL.

There are many counts of this clonotype. The chain is built from TRBV12-3 or TRBV12-4 and TRBJ1-2; TRBD1 agrees at 10 bases. The length of the CDR3 is 15 residues. The V and J ends lost 6 bases and 5 bases, in that order; junction bases with no gene match: 9. The CDR3 spells CASSAGTGVRYGYTF. CDR3 coding DNA: TGTGCCAGCAGCGCCGGGACAGGGGTTCGTTATGGCTACACCTTC.

This clonotype was seen many times. The chain employs TRBV13 and TRBJ2-5; a weak D match, TRBD2 (5 bases). The length of the CDR3 is 14 residues. Germline V CDR1 and CDR2: PRHDT, FYEKMQ (reference sequence). The V gene lost 4 bases and the J gene lost 1 base, with 10 bases spanning the gap. CDR3 sequence reads: CASSSGWSQETQYF. The CDR3 DNA reads as TGTGCCAGCAGCTCGGGATGGAGCCAAGAGACCCAGTACTTC.

This clonotype has a count of ten or more. The chain couples TRBV6-1 to TRBJ2-3; D might be TRBD1 or TRBD2, each matching 6 bases. The CDR3 has 13 amino acids. Trimming removed 6 bases from V and 6 bases from J, with 13 bases in between. CDR1 is MNHNS and CDR2 is SASEGT in the germline V gene. Here the CDR3 reads CASRYGGGDTQYF. In nucleotides, the CDR3 is TGTGCCAGCAGATATGGAGGGGGGGATACGCAGTATTTT.

In this sample, this clonotype turned up many times. The rearrangement joins TRBV29-1 to TRBJ2-7; TRBD1 matches 9 bases. CDR3 length equals 16 residues. The J segment lost 1 base and the V segment lost 0 bases, leaving 7 bases of the junction unmatched. Germline V gene data show CDR1 as SQVTM and CDR2 as ANQGSEA. CDR3: CSVEDLLGQGSYEQYF. In DNA, the CDR3 is TGCAGCGTTGAAGATCTGCTGGGACAGGGATCCTACGAGCAGTACTTC.

This clonotype was seen a few times. This CDR3 is CSVVRGSEQFF. CDR3 sequence (DNA): TGCAGCGTTGTAAGGGGTAGTGAGCAGTTCTTC. V is TRBV29-1 and J is TRBJ2-1; D is perhaps TRBD1 (5 bases). CDR1 and CDR2 (germline): SQVTM, ANQGSEA. V was shortened by 4 bases and J by 9 bases, with 10 bases between the two germline ends. The length of the CDR3 is 11 residues.

This clonotype has ten or more counts. The genes are TRBV2 and TRBJ2-1, with D unclear. This CDR3 spans 11 amino acids. Trimming removed 4 bases at V and 6 bases at J, with 4 bases between. CDR1 is SNHLY, CDR2 FYNNEI, per germline. Here the CDR3 DNA reads TGTGCCAGCAGTGTTGGCAATGAGCAGTTCTTC. Translation gives CASSVGNEQFF.

A remark on this clonotype: An end of the junction differs from the germline gene, which may be a read error. This sequence joins TRBV4-1 and TRBJ2-3; maybe TRBD2 (6 bases). The CDR3 extends over 15 amino acids. The V gene's germline CDR1 is MGHRA and CDR2 YSYEKL. DNA of the CDR3: TGCGCCAGCAGCCAAGCGGGAGCCAGCACAGATTCGCAGTATTTT. It specifies CASSQAGASTDSQYF.

The chain has TRBV5-1 and TRBJ2-4, with D possibly called TRBD1 or TRBD2 (6 bases each). Between the trimmed V and J ends, which lost 0 bases and 4 bases, there was a span of 17 bases. The CDR3 consists of 17 residues. Germline CDR1 reads SGHRS; CDR2 reads YFSETQ. CDR3: CASSLGPLGGSKNIQYF. Written as DNA, the CDR3 is TGCGCCAGCAGCTTGGGTCCCCTGGGGGGCTCTAAAAACATTCAGTACTTC.

The sample holds many counts of this clonotype. This chain uses TRBV6-2 or TRBV6-3 with TRBJ1-1; tentatively, D is TRBD1 (5 bases). In germline, CDR1 is MNHEY, CDR2 SVGEGT. The CDR3 runs 14 residues. The V gene lost 5 bases and the J gene lost 7 bases, with 17 bases spanning the gap. This CDR3 is CASSEEGVTLEAFF. In DNA, the CDR3 is TGTGCCAGCAGTGAGGAAGGGGTCACCCTTGAAGCTTTCTTT.

Many counts were recorded for this clonotype. The chain carries TRBV28 and TRBJ1-3; maybe TRBD1 (5 bases). CDR1 is MDHEN and CDR2 is SYDVKM in the germline V gene. CDR3 size: 16 residues. V was trimmed by 5 bases and J by 0 bases, leaving 14 bases between them. The CDR3 DNA reads TGTGCCAGCAGTGGCTACAGGCTTCCCTCTGGAAACACCATATATTTT. Amino acids: CASSGYRLPSGNTIYF.